This TCR beta chain was captured in a study of blood T cell repertoires in COVID-19. Across the study: The United States, Italy and Spain were the sources of the acute and convalescent COVID-19 samples.

Method: immunoSEQ multiplex PCR; TCRdb's copy keeps in-frame clones and lacks some. The table lists 250,000 to 300,000 clones, 75% to 90% of them singletons. Germline lookup yields CDR1 SEHNR and CDR2 FQNEAQ (reference sequence). The CDR3 runs 13 residues. V lost 5 bases and J 5 bases, leaving 12 bases between the germline ends. This sequence originates from a woman aged 65 to 85 with COVID-19, enrolled during active disease. The chain employs TRBV7-9 and TRBJ1-1; D is perhaps TRBD1 (5 bases). The sequencing sample was made of peripheral blood. As DNA, the CDR3 is TGTGCCAGCAGCCGGCAGGAGGGGACTGAAGCTTTCTTT. Translated, it gives CASSRQEGTEAFF.